This record concerns one T cell receptor beta chain sequence. No antigen is known for it. This specimen comes from a study of long-term antiretroviral therapy in people with HIV. The germline gives CDR1 LNHDA, CDR2 SQIVND (reference sequence). Losses at the gene ends were 5 bases for V and 4 bases for J; bases not matched to a gene: 6. The CDR3 covers 16 residues. Notes on the study in general: Blood in the study was drawn between the mid-2000s and the late 2010s, possibly under older ART regimens, which may be less effective than current ones. Clones that had undergone expansion before ART prevailed in the repertoire throughout all time points. Controls showed broader CDR3 length ranges than did the HIV repertoires.

Running of the v3.0 immunoSEQ assay took place at survey level. Assay used: immunoSEQ multiplex PCR; TCRdb lists only in-frame clones, some missing. The sample lists some 38,000 clones, roughly 76% occurring once. This TCR came from a man aged 18 to 29 with HIV. The sequencing here drew on unsorted PBMCs, taken 1.5 years after starting antiretroviral therapy. The chain couples TRBV19 to TRBJ2-1, with TRBD2 matching 12 bases. In nucleotides, the CDR3 is TGTGCCAGTAGTTCCGGACTAGCGGGACCTTACAATGAGCAGTTCTTC. Its translation is CASSSGLAGPYNEQFF.